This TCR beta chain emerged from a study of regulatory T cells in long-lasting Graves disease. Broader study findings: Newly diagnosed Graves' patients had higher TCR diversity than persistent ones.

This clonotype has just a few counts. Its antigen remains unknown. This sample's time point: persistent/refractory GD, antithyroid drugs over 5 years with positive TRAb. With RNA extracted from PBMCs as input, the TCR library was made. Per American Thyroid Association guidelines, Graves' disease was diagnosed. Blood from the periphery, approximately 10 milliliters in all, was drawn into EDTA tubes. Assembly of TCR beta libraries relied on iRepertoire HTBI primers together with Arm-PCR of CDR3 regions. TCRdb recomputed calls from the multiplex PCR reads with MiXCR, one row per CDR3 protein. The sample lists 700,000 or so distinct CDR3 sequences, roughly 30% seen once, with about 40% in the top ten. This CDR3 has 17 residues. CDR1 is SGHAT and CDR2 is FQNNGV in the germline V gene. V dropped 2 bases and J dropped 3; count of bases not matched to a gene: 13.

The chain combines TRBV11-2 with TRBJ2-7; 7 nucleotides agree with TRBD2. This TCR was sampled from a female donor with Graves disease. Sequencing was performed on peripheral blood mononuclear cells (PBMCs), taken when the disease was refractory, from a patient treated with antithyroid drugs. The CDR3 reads CASSLNSPGLQIYEQYF. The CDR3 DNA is TGTGCCAGCAGCTTAAATTCCCCGGGACTACAAATCTACGAGCAGTACTTC.